Described below is a single T cell receptor beta chain sequence and its context. This entry comes from a study of T cell changes during pregnancy in multiple sclerosis. In germline, CDR1 is PRHDT, CDR2 FYEKMQ (reference sequence). V was clipped by 5 bases and J by 5 bases; unmatched bases: 10. The CDR3 consists of 15 residues. Assay used: immunoSEQ multiplex PCR; TCRdb lists only in-frame clones, some missing. The sample has 50,000 to 80,000 clones, roughly 91% seen once. V is TRBV13 and J is TRBJ2-7; 9 bases line up with TRBD1. Sequenced here: CD8+ T cells from peripheral blood mononuclear cells, sampled before pregnancy. This TCR came from a female donor with multiple sclerosis, enrolled in a pregnancy study. This chain's CDR3 is CASSPGTGLYNEQYF. CDR3 coding DNA: TGTGCCAGCAGCCCAGGGACAGGGTTGTATAACGAGCAGTACTTC. Full variable domain (remainder filled in from reference TRBV13 and TRBJ2-7): AAGVIQSPRHLIKEKRETATLKCYPIPRHDTVYWYQQGPGQDPQFLISFYEKMQSDKGSIPDRFSAQQFSDYHSELNMSSLELGDSALYFCASSPGTGLYNEQYFGPGTRLTVT.